These 5 T cell receptor beta chains were all obtained from the same sample, sequenced in a study of Ad26.COV2.S vaccination and SARS-CoV-2 variants. Treatment meaning: roughly 20 received Ad26.COV2.S at low or high dose, single or two shots; a few received placebo; per-sample allocation not given. Vaccine and placebo recipients were sampled on day 63 after the first injection. The data were produced by immunoSEQ multiplex PCR, yet TCRdb's version contains in-frame clones alone and is incomplete. The sample lists around 250,000 clones; 70% to 90% were seen once. The source material was peripheral blood, sampled in a trial of Ad26.COV2.S vaccine versus placebo. These receptor sequences come from a person aged 18-65 years who received the Ad26.COV2.S COVID-19 vaccine or a placebo.

This clone was detected once. The gene calls are TRBV18 and TRBJ2-7; TRBD1 is a possible D gene (6 bases). Germline V CDR1 and CDR2: KGHSH, LQKENI. The CDR3 extends over 13 amino acids. V shed 5 bases and J shed 5 bases, with 13 bases lying between them. The CDR3 here is CASSINRVHEQYF. In DNA, the CDR3 is TGTGCCAGCTCAATAAACAGGGTTCACGAGCAGTACTTC.

The chain recombines TRBV6-6 with TRBJ2-7; 11 positions agree with TRBD1. Germline V gene sequence: CDR1 MNHNY, CDR2 SVGAGI (reference sequence). The trim removed 6 bases at V and 13 bases at J, leaving 8 bases unmatched. This CDR3 has 12 residues. CDR3: CASRVDRGLIYV. CDR3 nucleotides: TGTGCCAGCAGAGTGGACAGGGGGCTAATTTACGTC.

The chain combines TRBV27 with TRBJ1-4; D remains unclear. This CDR3 spans 14 amino acids. Trimming shortened V by 9 bases and J by 5 bases, and 16 bases separated the two germline ends. CDR1 and CDR2 from the germline V gene are MNHEY and SMNVEV (reference sequence). The CDR3, as DNA: TGTGCCAGTTCCCGCTCCTCGGGGAATGAAAAACTGTTTTTT. It codes for CASSRSSGNEKLFF.

This chain joins TRBV3-1 (or the pseudogene TRBV3-2) and TRBJ2-5, with D unresolved. Trimming removed 4 bases from V and 1 base from J, with 4 bases in between. Germline V gene data show CDR1 as LGHDT and CDR2 as YNNKEL (reference sequence). The CDR3 has 12 amino acids. For the CDR3, the DNA is TGTGCCAGCAGCCCCGGCCAAGAGACCCAGTACTTC. This translates into CASSPGQETQYF.

The rearrangement links TRBV30 to TRBJ1-2; the D gene is possibly TRBD1 (6 bases). Germline CDR1 GTSNPN, CDR2 SVGIG (reference sequence). Trimming took off 7 bases at V and 4 bases at J, with 13 bases between the two ends. This CDR3 comprises 12 residues. CDR3 nucleotide sequence: TGTGCCTCTCAACAGGGCTCCTATGGCTACACCTTC. It is translated as CASQQGSYGYTF. Together with reference TRBV30 and TRBJ1-2, the CDR3 gives the full variable domain: SQTIHQWPATLVQPVGSPLSLECTVEGTSNPNLYWYRQAAGRGLQLLFYSVGIGQISSEVPQNLSASRPQDRQFILSSKKLLLSDSGFYLCASQQGSYGYTFGSGTRLTVV.